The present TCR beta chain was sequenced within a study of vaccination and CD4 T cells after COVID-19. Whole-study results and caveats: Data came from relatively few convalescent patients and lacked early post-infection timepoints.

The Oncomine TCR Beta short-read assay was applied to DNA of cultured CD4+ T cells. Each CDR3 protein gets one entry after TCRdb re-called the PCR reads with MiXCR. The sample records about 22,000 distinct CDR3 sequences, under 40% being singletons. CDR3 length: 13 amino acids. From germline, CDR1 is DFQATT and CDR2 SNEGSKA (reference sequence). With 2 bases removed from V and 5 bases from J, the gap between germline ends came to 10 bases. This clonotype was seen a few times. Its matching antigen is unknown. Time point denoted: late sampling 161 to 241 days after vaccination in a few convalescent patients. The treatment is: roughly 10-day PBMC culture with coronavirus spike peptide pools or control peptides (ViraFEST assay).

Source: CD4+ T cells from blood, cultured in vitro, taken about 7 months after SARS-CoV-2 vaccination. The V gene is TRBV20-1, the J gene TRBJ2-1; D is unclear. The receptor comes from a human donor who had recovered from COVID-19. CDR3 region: CSARSPIHNEQFF. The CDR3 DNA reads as TGCAGTGCTAGATCACCGATCCACAATGAGCAGTTCTTC.